This TCR beta chain was captured by sequencing in a study of a mutant IDH1 vaccine in newly diagnosed glioma (TCRdb year 2021). Study-wide context: Vaccination began 4-6 weeks after radiotherapy alone, or alongside temozolomide cycles in the chemotherapy-containing groups. For exploratory analyses, fewer than 30 treated patients had longitudinal TCRB deep sequencing done wherever samples were available. Visit V12 was the week-35 safety follow-up and visit V13 was the week-47 end of study. Of the approximately 30 treated patients, approximately 62% were male and 37.5% were female, and the mean age was roughly 40 years. Prior to enrollment, standard therapy consisting of radiotherapy alone, temozolomide alone, or radiochemotherapy with temozolomide had been administered to patients, with the combination being received by most patients. Peripheral blood was collected at six visits: V03 (baseline), V05, V07, V10, V12 and V13. Study-wide findings and limitations: PBMC samples for TCRB deep sequencing were selected based on availability. It was noted by the authors that analyses of patient blood samples could not be reproduced owing to sample limitations. Pseudoprogression seemed to be unrelated to changes in the top peripheral T cell clonotypes found by TCRB sequencing. Vaccine-induced immune responses across multiple MHC alleles were detected in 85% to 95% of patients.

In the case of this clone: Its target antigen remains unknown. No base quality information exists; no much larger clone differs at one position.

Taken from cysteine to phenylalanine, the CDR3 has 15 residues. CDR3 DNA only is kept here, 45 bases in frame from base 1. From the germline V gene, CDR1 is SNHLY and CDR2 is FYNNEI. At the junction V is shortened by 1 base and J by 8 bases, with 12 bases in between. The time point label of this sample denotes: week 35, safety follow-up. Each vaccine dose was 300 ug of a 20-mer mutant IDH1 peptide in Montanide, given subcutaneously with topical imiquimod. Across visits V03 through V10, patients got a total of eight vaccinations, given in weeks 1, 3, 5, 7, 11, 15, 19 and 23. The donors had newly diagnosed IDH1-mutant astrocytomas of WHO grade 3 or 4 that showed loss of nuclear ATRX. The samples were drawn from NOA16, a multicentre, single-arm, open-label phase I trial in Germany that tested a mutant IDH1 peptide vaccine in humans for the first time. Genomic DNA for TCRB sequencing was extracted from EDTA blood using the DNeasy Blood and Tissue Kit.

Libraries were prepared through the immunoSEQ multiplex PCR assay. Following the manufacturer's protocol, the hsTCRB Kit was used to amplify rearranged TCR beta chain sequences. Sequencing of TCRB libraries was carried out on an Illumina MiSeq. Regarding the original processing steps: The kit vendor's proprietary platform handled demultiplexing, trimming and gene mapping. TCRdb stores this immuneACCESS table with in-frame sequences only. Part of the clones is absent; in the studies checked, under half of the shortfall reflects unresolved V genes, and no reason is known for the rest. That table gives V, J and clone size, and the DNA gave D and trimming. The sample data list some 33,000 clones, and around 80% of these were observed just once. The top ten clones comprise around 11% of the sample.

The sequence derives from a woman aged 40 to 50 with glioma. This specimen was PBMCs, taken from a glioma patient whose treatment included an IDH1 peptide vaccine. The chain couples TRBV2 to TRBJ1-6, and perhaps TRBD1 as D gene, on 5 matching bases. The sequence in DNA is TGTGCCAGCAGTGAAGGGGGGGTTGGGGATTCACCCCTCCACTTT. Its protein product is CASSEGGVGDSPLHF.